This T cell receptor beta chain appears in the sequencing data of a study of shared clonotypes between healthy human individuals. General study findings and limits: An effect of sequencing depth on clonotype sharing among donors was expected.

Unsorted PBMC DNA sequencing spanned ten immunoSEQ deep assay plates. The assay was immunoSEQ multiplex PCR, and TCRdb's table has in-frame clones only and misses some. Among about 490,000 clones, over 65% were seen once, and the ten largest hold about an eighth. A word on this clone: Its matching antigen is unknown.

The CDR3 runs to 13 residues. Germline loops: CDR1 SGHNT, CDR2 YENEEA. V lost 5 bases, J lost 3 bases, and 10 bases lay in between. The TCR was taken from a woman aged 40 to 50 in good health. Some clones in this sample may be carry-over from other donors' samples. Sequenced material: PBMCs. The genes are TRBV11-3 and TRBJ1-2; D might be TRBD1 (5 bases). CDR3 residues: CASSPGTDYGYTF. The CDR3, as DNA: TGTGCCAGCAGCCCCGGGACGGACTATGGCTACACCTTC.